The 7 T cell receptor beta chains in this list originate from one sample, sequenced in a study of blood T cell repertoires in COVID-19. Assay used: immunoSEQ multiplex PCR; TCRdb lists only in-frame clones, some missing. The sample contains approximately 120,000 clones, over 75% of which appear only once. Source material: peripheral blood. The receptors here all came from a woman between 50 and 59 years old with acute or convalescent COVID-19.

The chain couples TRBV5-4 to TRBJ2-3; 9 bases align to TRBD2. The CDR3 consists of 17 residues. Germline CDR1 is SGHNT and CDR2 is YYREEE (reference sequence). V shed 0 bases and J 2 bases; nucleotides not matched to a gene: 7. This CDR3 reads CASSLGLAGPATDTQYF. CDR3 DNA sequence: TGTGCCAGCAGCTTGGGCCTAGCGGGGCCTGCCACAGATACGCAGTATTTT.

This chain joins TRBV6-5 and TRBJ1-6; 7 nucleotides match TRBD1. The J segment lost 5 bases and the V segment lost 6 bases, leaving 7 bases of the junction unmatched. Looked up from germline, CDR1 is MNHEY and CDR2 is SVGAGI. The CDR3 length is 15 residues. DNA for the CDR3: TGTGCCAGCAGGGGGGGCAGGGGGAATAATTCACCCCTCCACTTT. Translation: CASRGGRGNNSPLHF.

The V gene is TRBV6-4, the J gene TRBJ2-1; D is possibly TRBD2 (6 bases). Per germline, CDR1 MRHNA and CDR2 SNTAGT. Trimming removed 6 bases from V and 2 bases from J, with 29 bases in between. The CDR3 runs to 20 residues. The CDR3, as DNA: TGTGCCAGCAGCCCCCTCTCCGGGACTCATTCGGCTTCCCCCTACAATGAGCAGTTCTTC. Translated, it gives CASSPLSGTHSASPYNEQFF.

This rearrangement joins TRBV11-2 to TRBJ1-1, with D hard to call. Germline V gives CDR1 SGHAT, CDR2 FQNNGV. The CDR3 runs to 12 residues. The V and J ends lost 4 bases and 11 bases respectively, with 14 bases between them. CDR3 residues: CASSSTGLRAFF. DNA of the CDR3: TGTGCCAGCAGCTCCACGGGTTTGCGGGCTTTCTTT.

In DNA, the CDR3 is TGCGCCAGCAGCCAAGGGGGCCCAGCTTTCTTT. Residues: CASSQGGPAFF. The gene calls are TRBV5-1 and TRBJ1-1, with 7 positions matching TRBD1. The germline V gene has CDR1 SGHRS and CDR2 YFSETQ. The CDR3 extends over 11 amino acids. The junction had 4 bases not matched to a gene; V was cut back by 4 bases and J by 10 bases.

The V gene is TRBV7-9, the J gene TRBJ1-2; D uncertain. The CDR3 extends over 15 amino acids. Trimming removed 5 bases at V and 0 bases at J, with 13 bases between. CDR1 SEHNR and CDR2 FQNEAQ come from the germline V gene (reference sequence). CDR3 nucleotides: TGTGCCAGCAGCCCTGGGTTGGAGACTAACTATGGCTACACCTTC. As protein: CASSPGLETNYGYTF.

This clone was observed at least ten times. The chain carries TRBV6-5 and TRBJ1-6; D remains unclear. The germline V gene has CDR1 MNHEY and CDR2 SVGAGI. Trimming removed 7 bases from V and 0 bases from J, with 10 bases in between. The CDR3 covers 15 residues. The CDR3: CASKIASSYNSPLHF. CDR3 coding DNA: TGTGCCAGCAAAATTGCGAGCTCCTATAATTCACCCCTCCACTTT.